This T cell receptor beta chain was captured in a study of T cell responses to AZD1222 COVID-19 vaccine (dated by TCRdb to 2020 to 2022). Study-level background: AZD1222 recipients given second doses at about 4 weeks or at about 12 weeks were pooled, since spike-specific TCR depth and breadth were not found to differ between the two schedules. TCR sequencing was performed for approximately 240 trial participants, of whom about 200 were given two doses of AZD1222 and some 25 were given two doses of MenACWY control vaccine. Enrollment into the trials was organized by age into subgroups of 18-55, 56-69 and 70-plus years, and those subgroups contained about 160, 30 and 59 TCR-sequenced participants, respectively. What the study reported, not specific to this receptor: Reportedly, close to half of the unique spike-specific TCRs recognized epitopes lying outside the regions that are mutated in the B.1.351 and B.1.1.7 variants. Participants were mostly white British, with more females than males. The authors suggested clonal diversity may have been underestimated. After two AZD1222 doses, spike-specific TCR breadth and depth were significantly higher than at day 0 and than in MenACWY recipients. Because no day 14 peak-response samples were available, repertoires were characterized only after the peak T cell response. The whole spike protein was spanned by vaccine-associated CD4 TCRs, and dominant responses were seen in regions 160-218 and 743-854. The 56-69-year group was small, and its depth increase did not reach significance, likely because of low power. Conclusions about previously exposed vaccinees are limited, since just five to seven AZD1222 recipients were seropositive for SARS-CoV-2 at baseline.

The CDR3 regions of human TCRbeta chains were subjected to immunosequencing. Per the authors' processing: TCRs in the repertoires were compared against a reference library of SARS-CoV-2-specific TCRs that had been generated with the MIRA antigen-specificity platform. Breadth was defined as the fraction of unique TCRs that were SARS-CoV-2-associated. Depth was defined as the fraction of total T cells that were SARS-CoV-2-associated. Using the MIRA data, every spike-specific TCR was mapped to the spike region that the TCR reacted to and assigned to either a CD4 or a CD8 class. Log10-transformed breadth and depth values were compared by one-way ANOVA with Sidak's multiple comparisons tests. Imported from immuneACCESS, the table was reduced by TCRdb to in-frame sequences with V and J called. These copies leave out some clones; in studies compared against another copy, an unresolved V gene accounts for under half, and the cause of the remainder is not known. Clonal size and the V and J genes are those of that table, whereas D and trimming came from the DNA. Recorded for this sample are 84,000 or so clones; 89% of them occurred a single time. Jointly, the top ten make up around 2.2% of the sample.

The germline V gene gives CDR1 as SGHVS and CDR2 as FQNEAQ. Trimmed from V: 5 bases; trimmed from J: 9 bases; junction bases lacking a gene match: 37. Including cysteine and phenylalanine, the CDR3 has 24 amino acids. The entry retains the CDR3 DNA only, 72 bases that are in frame from base 1. About this clone itself: The antigen it binds to is not known. No per-base quality is available; no much larger clone lies one base away.

The meaning of the sample's time point label: baseline before first vaccination. The vaccinee samples were drawn from two UK trials, COV001 and COV002, one of which was a single-blind randomized controlled phase 2/3 trial testing AZD1222 (ChAdOx1 nCoV-19) in healthy adults. For TCRbeta chain sequencing, PBMC samples were collected from trial participants at day 0 and at day 28 after the second dose. Sequencing used peripheral blood, obtained on day 0 of AZD1222 vaccination. The TCR sequence derives from an adult in good health. Recombination joined TRBV7-8 with TRBJ2-1; TRBD2 matches 10 bases in the middle. The CDR3 sequence is CASSPSKRDWRWASGSLRYGEQFF. The DNA sequence reads TGTGCCAGCAGCCCGTCTAAGAGGGACTGGCGGTGGGCTAGCGGGAGCTTAAGATATGGTGAGCAGTTCTTC.